The rows below give T cell receptor beta chains drawn from one sample of a study of blood T cell repertoires in COVID-19. Assay: immunoSEQ multiplex PCR; the TCRdb copy retains only in-frame clones and omits some. The sample contains some 400,000 clones, roughly 90% of which appear only once. The sample consisted of PBMCs or T cells enriched from blood (not recorded which). The receptor source for this set is a woman in her thirties who had recovered from COVID-19. Each CDR3 is given with its conserved first and last residue. Each record gives: J gene, CDR3 length, D gene, V gene, clone size, CDR3 protein, CDR3 DNA. A D gene is named only where the DNA matches it firmly. Only some rows state a clone size, as once, few, many or a class for expanded clones.

j_call: TRBJ2-5
cdr3_length: 15
d_call: TRBD2
v_call: TRBV5-4
clone_size: NA
cdr3_aa: CASSWRTSGQETQYF
cdr3_nt: TGTGCCAGCAGCTGGAGGACTAGCGGCCAAGAGACCCAGTACTTC

j_call: TRBJ1-4
cdr3_length: 13
d_call: NA
v_call: TRBV5-1
clone_size: once
cdr3_aa: CASSFRGREKLFF
cdr3_nt: TGCGCCAGCAGCTTCAGAGGGAGAGAAAAACTGTTTTTT

j_call: TRBJ1-6
cdr3_length: 15
d_call: NA
v_call: TRBV4-2
clone_size: NA
cdr3_aa: CASSQAGSDNSPLHF
cdr3_nt: TGTGCCAGCAGCCAAGCAGGGTCCGATAATTCACCCCTCCACTTT

j_call: TRBJ1-2
cdr3_length: 13
d_call: TRBD1
v_call: TRBV6-4
clone_size: NA
cdr3_aa: CASSPGTGYGYTF
cdr3_nt: TGTGCCAGCAGCCCCGGGACAGGATATGGCTACACCTTC

j_call: TRBJ1-5
cdr3_length: 16
d_call: NA
v_call: TRBV28
clone_size: NA
cdr3_aa: CASSPPLTGLGQPQHF
cdr3_nt: TGTGCCAGCAGTCCACCCTTGACAGGTCTCGGTCAGCCCCAGCATTTT

j_call: TRBJ1-1
cdr3_length: 16
d_call: NA
v_call: TRBV15
clone_size: NA
cdr3_aa: CATSSHRTVFNAGAFF
cdr3_nt: TGTGCCACCAGTAGCCACCGGACAGTGTTTAACGCGGGAGCTTTCTTT

j_call: TRBJ1-5
cdr3_length: 12
d_call: NA
v_call: TRBV6-6
clone_size: NA
cdr3_aa: CASSYLNQPQHF
cdr3_nt: TGTGCCAGCAGTTACCTGAATCAGCCCCAGCATTTT

j_call: TRBJ1-1
cdr3_length: 19
d_call: TRBD1
v_call: TRBV18
clone_size: NA
cdr3_aa: CASSLKGSTGGSVNTEAFF
cdr3_nt: TGTGCCAGCTCACTGAAAGGGTCAACAGGGGGCAGCGTGAACACTGAAGCTTTCTTT

j_call: TRBJ1-4
cdr3_length: 17
d_call: TRBD1
v_call: TRBV9
clone_size: NA
cdr3_aa: CASSVLFPGQITEKLFF
cdr3_nt: TGTGCCAGCAGCGTACTCTTTCCGGGACAGATAACAGAAAAACTGTTTTTT

j_call: TRBJ2-7
cdr3_length: 15
d_call: TRBD2
v_call: TRBV5-4
clone_size: NA
cdr3_aa: CASSPGGSMRYEQYF
cdr3_nt: TGTGCCAGCAGCCCCGGGGGGTCTATGCGCTACGAGCAGTACTTC

j_call: TRBJ1-6
cdr3_length: 15
d_call: TRBD1
v_call: TRBV9
clone_size: NA
cdr3_aa: CASSPTGTENSPLHF
cdr3_nt: TGTGCCAGCAGCCCCACCGGGACAGAGAATTCACCCCTCCACTTT

j_call: TRBJ2-7
cdr3_length: 17
d_call: TRBD2
v_call: TRBV7-2
clone_size: NA
cdr3_aa: CASSLDLVSGSRNEQYF
cdr3_nt: TGTGCCAGCAGCTTAGACCTCGTCAGCGGGAGCCGCAACGAGCAGTACTTC

j_call: TRBJ1-5
cdr3_length: 15
d_call: NA
v_call: TRBV19
clone_size: NA
cdr3_aa: CASSPEGGYNQPQHF
cdr3_nt: TGTGCCAGTAGTCCCGAAGGAGGGTATAATCAGCCCCAGCATTTT

j_call: TRBJ2-6
cdr3_length: 18
d_call: NA
v_call: TRBV30
clone_size: NA
cdr3_aa: CAWSVVRRTHSGANVLTF
cdr3_nt: TGTGCCTGGAGTGTCGTCCGCAGGACTCACTCTGGGGCCAACGTCCTGACTTTC

j_call: TRBJ2-7
cdr3_length: 15
d_call: NA
v_call: TRBV6-5
clone_size: NA
cdr3_aa: CASSRVPGQNYEQYF
cdr3_nt: TGTGCCAGCAGTAGAGTCCCTGGACAGAACTACGAGCAGTACTTC

j_call: TRBJ1-1
cdr3_length: 14
d_call: TRBD1
v_call: TRBV5-1
clone_size: NA
cdr3_aa: CASSLNRGSTEAFF
cdr3_nt: TGCGCCAGCAGCTTAAACAGGGGGTCCACTGAAGCTTTCTTT

j_call: TRBJ2-1
cdr3_length: 15
d_call: NA
v_call: TRBV7-9
clone_size: NA
cdr3_aa: CASSLLAPSYNEQFF
cdr3_nt: TGTGCCAGCAGCTTACTAGCGCCCTCCTACAATGAGCAGTTCTTC

j_call: TRBJ1-6
cdr3_length: 15
d_call: TRBD1
v_call: TRBV19
clone_size: NA
cdr3_aa: CASRRWTGMDSPLHF
cdr3_nt: TGTGCCAGTAGGAGGTGGACAGGGATGGATTCACCCCTCCACTTT

j_call: TRBJ2-3
cdr3_length: 15
d_call: TRBD2
v_call: TRBV18
clone_size: few
cdr3_aa: CASSPVAGVADTQYF
cdr3_nt: TGTGCCAGCTCACCAGTGGCGGGAGTTGCAGATACGCAGTATTTT

j_call: TRBJ2-7
cdr3_length: 18
d_call: TRBD2
v_call: TRBV3-1/TRBV3-2
clone_size: NA
cdr3_aa: CASSQALGVAGGFYEQYF
cdr3_nt: TGTGCCAGCAGCCAAGCTCTCGGCGTAGCGGGGGGCTTCTACGAGCAGTACTTC

j_call: TRBJ1-3
cdr3_length: 16
d_call: TRBD1
v_call: TRBV14
clone_size: NA
cdr3_aa: CASSSSDRAFGNTIYF
cdr3_nt: TGTGCCAGCAGTTCATCCGACAGGGCCTTTGGAAACACCATATATTTT

j_call: TRBJ2-2
cdr3_length: 14
d_call: TRBD2
v_call: TRBV5-1
clone_size: NA
cdr3_aa: CASARREFWGELFF
cdr3_nt: TGCGCCAGCGCACGGCGGGAGTTCTGGGGGGAGCTGTTTTTT

j_call: TRBJ2-1
cdr3_length: 15
d_call: NA
v_call: TRBV9
clone_size: NA
cdr3_aa: CASSDGGGPHNEQFF
cdr3_nt: TGTGCCAGCAGCGATGGGGGGGGCCCCCACAATGAGCAGTTCTTC

j_call: TRBJ2-3
cdr3_length: 16
d_call: TRBD2
v_call: TRBV9
clone_size: once
cdr3_aa: CASSRRTSVRTDTQYF
cdr3_nt: TGTGCCAGCAGCAGACGGACTAGCGTACGCACAGATACGCAGTATTTT

j_call: TRBJ2-1
cdr3_length: 13
d_call: NA
v_call: TRBV7-2
clone_size: NA
cdr3_aa: CASSLDSLNEQFF
cdr3_nt: TGTGCCAGCAGCTTAGACAGCCTCAATGAGCAGTTCTTC

j_call: TRBJ2-1
cdr3_length: 15
d_call: NA
v_call: TRBV7-8
clone_size: NA
cdr3_aa: CASSLVAGTYNEQFF
cdr3_nt: TGTGCCAGCAGCTTAGTGGCGGGGACCTACAATGAGCAGTTCTTC

j_call: TRBJ2-1
cdr3_length: 15
d_call: TRBD2
v_call: TRBV19
clone_size: few
cdr3_aa: CASIASGRENNEQFF
cdr3_nt: TGTGCCAGTATCGCCAGCGGGAGGGAAAACAATGAGCAGTTCTTC

j_call: TRBJ2-2
cdr3_length: 17
d_call: TRBD2
v_call: TRBV5-8
clone_size: NA
cdr3_aa: CASRSGTSGISAGELFF
cdr3_nt: TGTGCCAGCAGGTCCGGGACTAGCGGGATTAGTGCCGGGGAGCTGTTTTTT

j_call: TRBJ1-5
cdr3_length: 16
d_call: NA
v_call: TRBV27
clone_size: few
cdr3_aa: CASSQTGTGSNQPQHF
cdr3_nt: TGTGCCAGCAGTCAAACAGGGACCGGGAGCAATCAGCCCCAGCATTTT

j_call: TRBJ1-2
cdr3_length: 12
d_call: NA
v_call: TRBV19
clone_size: NA
cdr3_aa: CASSTAYYGYTF
cdr3_nt: TGTGCCAGTTCCACAGCTTACTATGGCTACACCTTC

j_call: TRBJ2-7
cdr3_length: 15
d_call: NA
v_call: TRBV27
clone_size: NA
cdr3_aa: CASSSRGGSSYEQYF
cdr3_nt: TGTGCCAGCAGTTCTAGAGGGGGAAGCTCCTACGAGCAGTACTTC

j_call: TRBJ1-6
cdr3_length: 16
d_call: NA
v_call: TRBV28
clone_size: NA
cdr3_aa: CASSLLGGQLDSPLHF
cdr3_nt: TGTGCCAGCAGTTTATTGGGGGGGCAGTTAGATTCACCCCTCCACTTT

j_call: TRBJ1-1
cdr3_length: 17
d_call: NA
v_call: TRBV19
clone_size: NA
cdr3_aa: CASSTPHNNRMNTEAFF
cdr3_nt: TGTGCCAGTAGTACCCCCCACAACAACCGAATGAACACTGAAGCTTTCTTT

j_call: TRBJ1-6
cdr3_length: 16
d_call: NA
v_call: TRBV28
clone_size: NA
cdr3_aa: CASSVTGSSYNSPLHF
cdr3_nt: TGTGCCAGCAGTGTCACAGGGAGCTCCTATAATTCACCCCTCCACTTT

j_call: TRBJ2-7
cdr3_length: 14
d_call: NA
v_call: TRBV18
clone_size: NA
cdr3_aa: CASSRRGPSYEQYF
cdr3_nt: TGTGCCAGCTCACGGCGAGGGCCGTCGTACGAGCAGTACTTC

j_call: TRBJ2-1
cdr3_length: 15
d_call: TRBD2
v_call: TRBV30
clone_size: NA
cdr3_aa: CAWSARLAGVNEQFF
cdr3_nt: TGTGCCTGGAGTGCCCGACTAGCGGGGGTCAATGAGCAGTTCTTC